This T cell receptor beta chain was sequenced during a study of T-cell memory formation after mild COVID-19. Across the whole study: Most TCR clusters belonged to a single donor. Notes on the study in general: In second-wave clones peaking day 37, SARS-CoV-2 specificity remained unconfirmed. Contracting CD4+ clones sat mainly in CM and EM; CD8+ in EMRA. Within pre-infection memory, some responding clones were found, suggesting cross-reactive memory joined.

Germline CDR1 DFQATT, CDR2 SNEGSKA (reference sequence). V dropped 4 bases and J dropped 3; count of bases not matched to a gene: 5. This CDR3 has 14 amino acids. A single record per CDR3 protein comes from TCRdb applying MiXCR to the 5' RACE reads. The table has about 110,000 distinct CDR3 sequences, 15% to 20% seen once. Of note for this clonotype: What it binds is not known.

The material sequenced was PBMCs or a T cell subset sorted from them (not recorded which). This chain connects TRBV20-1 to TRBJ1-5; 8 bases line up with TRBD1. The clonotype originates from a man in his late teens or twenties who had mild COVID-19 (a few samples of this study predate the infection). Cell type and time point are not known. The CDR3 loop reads CSANRDRYNQPQHF. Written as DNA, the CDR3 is TGCAGTGCTAACCGGGACAGGTACAATCAGCCCCAGCATTTT.